These 10 T cell receptor beta chains were sequenced from one sample in a study of control samples from healthy donors and cancer patients. Method: immunoSEQ multiplex PCR; TCRdb's copy keeps in-frame clones and lacks some. The repertoire holds roughly 130,000 clones, with over 85% as singletons. The source material was blood. These receptors all come from a man aged 30 to 39 in good health.

CDR3 protein: CARSKKGGGGTEAFF. For the CDR3, the DNA is TGTGCCAGAAGCAAAAAAGGGGGCGGAGGCACTGAAGCTTTCTTT. The chain has TRBV5-3 and TRBJ1-1; 7 bases fit TRBD1. TRBV5-3 is recorded as an ORF, its role being uncertain. The CDR3 extends over 15 amino acids. V dropped 4 bases and J dropped 4; count of bases not matched to a gene: 10.

The chain recombines TRBV18 with TRBJ2-1; TRBD2 is a possible D gene (5 bases). Germline V gene data show CDR1 as KGHSH and CDR2 as LQKENI. Trimming stripped 2 bases from V and 8 bases from J, with 7 bases between. This CDR3 is 12 amino acids long. The CDR3: CASSPSSDEQFF. The CDR3 DNA is TGTGCCAGCTCACCAAGTAGCGATGAGCAGTTCTTC.

This chain links TRBV3-1 (or the pseudogene TRBV3-2) with TRBJ2-3; D remains unclear. The germline CDR1 and CDR2 sequences are LGHDT and YNNKEL (reference sequence). The V end was cut by 1 base, the J end by 0 bases, with 5 bases between. The CDR3 length is 14 residues. CDR3 loop: CASSQVFSTDTQYF. The CDR3 DNA follows: TGTGCCAGCAGCCAAGTATTTAGCACAGATACGCAGTATTTT.

The V gene is TRBV28, the J gene TRBJ1-5, with 11 bases aligning to TRBD1. This CDR3 comprises 14 residues. Germline CDR1 MDHEN, CDR2 SYDVKM. J gave up 5 bases and V 5 bases, and 2 bases lay outside the gene matches. DNA of the CDR3: TGTGCCAGCAGTCGGACAGGGGGCCATCAGCCCCAGCATTTT. It translates to CASSRTGGHQPQHF.

V usage is TRBV11-3 and J usage is TRBJ1-1; D possibly corresponds to TRBD1 (6 bases). Germline V gene data show CDR1 as SGHNT and CDR2 as YENEEA. The CDR3 loop spans 15 amino acids. The V and J ends lost 3 bases and 3 bases respectively, with 14 bases between them. In nucleotides, the CDR3 is TGTGCCAGCAGCTTTGAAGGCAGGGGTGACACTGAAGCTTTCTTT. Translation gives CASSFEGRGDTEAFF.

In this sample, this clone turned up once. DNA of the CDR3: TGCAGCGTTCTAGAGAGCTCCTACGAGCAGTACTTC. Protein product: CSVLESSYEQYF. The chain employs TRBV29-1 and TRBJ2-7; unclear D gene. CDR1 and CDR2 (germline): SQVTM, ANQGSEA. The CDR3 extends over 12 amino acids. V shed 5 bases and J shed 0 bases, with 8 bases lying between them.

The gene calls are TRBV28 and TRBJ2-1; D is possibly TRBD1 (5 bases). There are 13 residues in the CDR3. Germline assignment: CDR1 MDHEN and CDR2 SYDVKM. V was shortened by 3 bases and J by 3 bases, with 6 bases between the two germline ends. Here the CDR3 reads CASSFDSYNEQFF. The CDR3 DNA is TGTGCCAGCAGTTTTGACAGCTACAATGAGCAGTTCTTC.

The chain employs TRBV28 and TRBJ2-1, with 7 bases aligning to TRBD2. The CDR3 is 13 residues long. The junction had 9 bases not matched to a gene; V was cut back by 6 bases and J by 10 bases. The germline V gene has CDR1 MDHEN and CDR2 SYDVKM. The CDR3 sequence: CASRLSGTAEQFF. In nucleotides, the CDR3 is TGTGCCAGCAGGTTAAGCGGGACCGCGGAGCAGTTCTTC.

The CDR3 spells CASSLGPSGSVNTGELFF. CDR3 DNA sequence: TGTGCCAGCAGCTTAGGGCCTAGCGGGAGTGTGAACACCGGGGAGCTGTTTTTT. V and J are TRBV7-6 and TRBJ2-2; 10 nucleotides match TRBD2. The CDR3 covers 18 residues. The germline V gene encodes CDR1 SGHVS and CDR2 FNYEAQ. The V gene end was trimmed by 1 base and the J gene end by 1 base; junction bases not matched to a gene: 6. The full variable domain, in which reference TRBV7-6 and TRBJ2-2 provide the parts outside the CDR3, is GAGVSQSPRYKVTKRGQDVALRCDPISGHVSLYWYRQALGQGPEFLTYFNYEAQQDKSGLPNDRFSAERPEGSISTLTIQRTEQRDSAMYRCASSLGPSGSVNTGELFFGEGSRLTVL.

The V gene is TRBV30, the J gene TRBJ1-3; TRBD1 might be the D (6 bases). The CDR3 loop spans 14 amino acids. Germline loops: CDR1 GTSNPN, CDR2 SVGIG (reference sequence). Trimming left V 4 bases short and J 2 bases short, with 12 bases between. The CDR3 nucleotides are TGTGCCTGGAAAAAACAGGGCACTGGAAACACCATATATTTT. This codes for CAWKKQGTGNTIYF. The entire variable domain, with the rest obtained from reference TRBV30 and TRBJ1-3, is as follows: SQTIHQWPATLVQPVGSPLSLECTVEGTSNPNLYWYRQAAGRGLQLLFYSVGIGQISSEVPQNLSASRPQDRQFILSSKKLLLSDSGFYLCAWKKQGTGNTIYFGEGSWLTVV.